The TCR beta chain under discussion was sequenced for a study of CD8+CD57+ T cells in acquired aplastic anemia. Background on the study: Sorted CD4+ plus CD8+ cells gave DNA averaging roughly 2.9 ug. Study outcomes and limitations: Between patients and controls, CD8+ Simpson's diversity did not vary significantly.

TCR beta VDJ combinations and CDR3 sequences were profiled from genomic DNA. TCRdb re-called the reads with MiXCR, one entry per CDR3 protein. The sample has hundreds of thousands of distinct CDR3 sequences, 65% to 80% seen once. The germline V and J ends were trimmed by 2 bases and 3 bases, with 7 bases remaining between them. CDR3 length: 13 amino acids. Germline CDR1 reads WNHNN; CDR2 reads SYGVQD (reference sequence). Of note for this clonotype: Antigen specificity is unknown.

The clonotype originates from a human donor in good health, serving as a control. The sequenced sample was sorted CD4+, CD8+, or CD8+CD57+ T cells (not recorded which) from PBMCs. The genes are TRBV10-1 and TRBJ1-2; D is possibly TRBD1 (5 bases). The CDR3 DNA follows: TGCGCCAGCAGTGAGGACAGATACTATGGCTACACCTTC. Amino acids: CASSEDRYYGYTF.